This T cell receptor (beta chain) was found in a study of CD8+CD57+ T cells in acquired aplastic anemia. Looking at the study overall: Average DNA yield from sorted CD4+ and CD8+ cells was approximately 3.2 ug.

There are many counts of this clonotype. Its antigen is currently unknown. TCR beta VDJ and CDR3 were profiled, and genomic DNA was the template. MiXCR, applied by TCRdb to the reads, yields one record per CDR3 protein. The table lists approximately 300,000 distinct CDR3 sequences, 45% to 65% of them singletons. Whole-study results and caveats: About 29 sequences, all CD8+ CDR3, were shared between patients and controls.

Sequencing was done on patients that had shown CD8+CD57+ cell expansion by flow cytometry. Severe acquired aplastic anemia was diagnosed in all patients. Sequenced input: sorted CD4+, CD8+, or CD8+CD57+ T cells (not recorded which) from PBMCs. This sequence was found in a human donor with aplastic anemia.

CDR3 coding DNA: TGCGCCAGCAGCTTGGTAGCGGACCAATACAATGAGCAGTTCTTC. It codes for CASSLVADQYNEQFF. The chain joins TRBV5-1 to TRBJ2-1; possibly TRBD2 for D (6 bases). V lost 0 bases and J 4 bases, leaving 11 bases between the germline ends. This CDR3 has 15 amino acids. CDR1 is SGHRS and CDR2 is YFSETQ in the germline V gene.